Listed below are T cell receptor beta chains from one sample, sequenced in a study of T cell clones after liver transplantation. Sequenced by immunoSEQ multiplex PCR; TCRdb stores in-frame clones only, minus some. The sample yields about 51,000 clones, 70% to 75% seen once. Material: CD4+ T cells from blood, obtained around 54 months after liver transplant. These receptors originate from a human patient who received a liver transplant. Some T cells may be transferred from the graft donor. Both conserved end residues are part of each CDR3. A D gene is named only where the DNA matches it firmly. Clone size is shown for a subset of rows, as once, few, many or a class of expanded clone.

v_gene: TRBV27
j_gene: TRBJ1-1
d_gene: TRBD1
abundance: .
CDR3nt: TGTGCCAGCTCCTCAACCGGGACAGGGGGCTCTGACACTGAAGCTTTCTTT
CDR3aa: CASSSTGTGGSDTEAFF

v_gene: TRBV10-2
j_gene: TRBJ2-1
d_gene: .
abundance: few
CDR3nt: TGCGCCAGCAGCATCTCCTACAATGAGCAGTTCTTC
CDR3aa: CASSISYNEQFF

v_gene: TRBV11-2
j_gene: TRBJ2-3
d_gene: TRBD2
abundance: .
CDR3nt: TGTGCCAGCAGCTTAGCACTAGCGGGGCAGTATTTT
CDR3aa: CASSLALAGQYF

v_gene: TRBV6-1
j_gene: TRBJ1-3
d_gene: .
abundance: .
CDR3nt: TGTGCCAGCAGTGAAGCGCTCGTGGGGGGTAAAGGAAACACCATATATTTT
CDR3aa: CASSEALVGGKGNTIYF

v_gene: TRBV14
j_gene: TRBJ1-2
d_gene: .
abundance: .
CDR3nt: TGTGCCAGCAGCCGACAGGCCTCCTCCTATGGCTACACCTTC
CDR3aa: CASSRQASSYGYTF

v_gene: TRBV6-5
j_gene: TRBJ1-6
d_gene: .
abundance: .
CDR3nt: TGTGCCAGCAGTTACGCTGATTCACCCCTCCACTTT
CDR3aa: CASSYADSPLHF

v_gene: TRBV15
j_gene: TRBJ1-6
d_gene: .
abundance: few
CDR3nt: TGTGCCACCAGCAGAGATAGCGGGACCTATAATTCACCCCTCCACTTT
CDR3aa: CATSRDSGTYNSPLHF

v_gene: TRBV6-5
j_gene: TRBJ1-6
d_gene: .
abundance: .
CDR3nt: TGTGCCAGCAGTTACTCGACGGGTGCTTCACCCCTCCACTTT
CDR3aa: CASSYSTGASPLHF

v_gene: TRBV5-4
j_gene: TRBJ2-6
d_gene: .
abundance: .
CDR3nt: TGTGCCAGCAGCTGGGGTGGGCAGGGAATAGGTGGGGCCAACGTCCTGACTTTC
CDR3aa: CASSWGGQGIGGANVLTF

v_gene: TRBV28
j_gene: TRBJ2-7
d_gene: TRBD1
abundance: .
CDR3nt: TGTGCCAGCCATACCCCCCGGGACAGCGCCTACGAGCAGTACTTC
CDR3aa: CASHTPRDSAYEQYF

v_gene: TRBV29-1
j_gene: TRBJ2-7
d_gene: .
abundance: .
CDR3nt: TGCAGCGCCCTGAGGGGGTCCTACGAGCAGTACTTC
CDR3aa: CSALRGSYEQYF

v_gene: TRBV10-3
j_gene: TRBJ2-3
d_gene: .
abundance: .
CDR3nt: TGTGCCATCAGTGCTAACGAGGGAACCACAGATACGCAGTATTTT
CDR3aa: CAISANEGTTDTQYF

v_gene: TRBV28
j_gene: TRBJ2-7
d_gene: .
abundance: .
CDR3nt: TGTGCCAGCCTTCAACAGGGTCTCGAGCAGTACTTC
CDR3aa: CASLQQGLEQYF

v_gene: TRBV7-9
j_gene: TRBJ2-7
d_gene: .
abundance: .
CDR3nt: TGTGCCAGCAGCTTAGCGCGTGGGGGCAGAGGGAGTACCTACGAGCAGTACTTC
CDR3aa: CASSLARGGRGSTYEQYF

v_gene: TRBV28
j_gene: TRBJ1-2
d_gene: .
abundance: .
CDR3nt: TGTGCCAGCAGTTTTACCCGCCGCGGCTACACCTTC
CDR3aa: CASSFTRRGYTF

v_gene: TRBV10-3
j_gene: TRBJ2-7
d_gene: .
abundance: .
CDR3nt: TGTGCCATCAGTGGGGCTTCCTACGAGCAGTACTTC
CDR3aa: CAISGASYEQYF

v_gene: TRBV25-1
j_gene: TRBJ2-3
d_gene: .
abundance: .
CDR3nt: TGTGCCAGCAGTGGGAGCCTGGGCGAGACGCAGTATTTT
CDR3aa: CASSGSLGETQYF

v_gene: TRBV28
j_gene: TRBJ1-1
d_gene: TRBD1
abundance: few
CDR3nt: TGTGCCAGCAGGGGAGTGGACAGGGTGTTCACTGAAGCTTTCTTT
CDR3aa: CASRGVDRVFTEAFF

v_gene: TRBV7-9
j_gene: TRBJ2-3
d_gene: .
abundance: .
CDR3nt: TGTGCCAGCAGCTTAGTATCAGATACGCAGTATTTT
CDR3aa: CASSLVSDTQYF

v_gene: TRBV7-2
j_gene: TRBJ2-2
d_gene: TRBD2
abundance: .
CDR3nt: TGTGCCAGCAGCTCGGGGGGGCCGAACACCGGGGAGCTGTTTTTT
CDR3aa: CASSSGGPNTGELFF

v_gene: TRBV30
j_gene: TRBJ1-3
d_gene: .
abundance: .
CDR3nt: TGTGCCTGGAGTCGGGGAGGCCGGCCTCCAGCAAGAATATATTTT
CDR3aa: CAWSRGGRPPARIYF

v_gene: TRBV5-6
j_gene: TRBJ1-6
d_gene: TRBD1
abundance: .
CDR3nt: TGTGCCAGCAGCTCGCCCTCGGACAGGGGCTCGAATTCACCCCTCCACTTT
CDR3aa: CASSSPSDRGSNSPLHF

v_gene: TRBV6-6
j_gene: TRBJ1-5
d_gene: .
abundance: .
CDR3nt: TGTGCCAGCAGTACCGGGGGAGGCGTAGGACAGCCCCAGCATTTT
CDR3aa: CASSTGGGVGQPQHF

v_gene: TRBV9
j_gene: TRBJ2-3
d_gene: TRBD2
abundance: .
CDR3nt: TGTGCCAGCAGCGTAGGTGCTAGCGGGGGCCCCACAGATACGCAGTATTTT
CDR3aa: CASSVGASGGPTDTQYF

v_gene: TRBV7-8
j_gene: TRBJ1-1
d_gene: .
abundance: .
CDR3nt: TGTGCCAGCAGCTTAGAATTTAGGGTTGAAGCTTTCTTT
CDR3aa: CASSLEFRVEAFF

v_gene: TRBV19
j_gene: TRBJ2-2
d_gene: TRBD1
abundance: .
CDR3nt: TGTGCCGTATCTCCCGGGACAGGGAACACCGGGGAGCTGTTTTTT
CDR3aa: CAVSPGTGNTGELFF

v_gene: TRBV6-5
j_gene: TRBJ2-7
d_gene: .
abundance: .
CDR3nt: TGTGCCAGCAAAATCTCCGAGCAGTACTTC
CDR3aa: CASKISEQYF

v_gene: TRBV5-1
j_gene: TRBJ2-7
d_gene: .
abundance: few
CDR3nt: TGCGCCAGCAGCTTTCAGGGTAACTACGAGCAGTACTTC
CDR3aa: CASSFQGNYEQYF

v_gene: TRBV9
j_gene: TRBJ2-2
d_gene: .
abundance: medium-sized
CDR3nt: TGTGCCAGCAGCCCCCGGTCGAACACCGGGGAGCTGTTTTTT
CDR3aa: CASSPRSNTGELFF

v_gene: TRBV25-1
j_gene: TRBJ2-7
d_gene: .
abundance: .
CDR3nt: TGTGCCAGCAGTGAATCTCCTCGTTACGAGCAGTACTTC
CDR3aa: CASSESPRYEQYF

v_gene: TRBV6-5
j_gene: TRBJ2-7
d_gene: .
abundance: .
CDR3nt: TGTGCCAGCAGTTACTCGATTAGGGGTATCCACGAGCAGTACTTC
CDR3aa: CASSYSIRGIHEQYF

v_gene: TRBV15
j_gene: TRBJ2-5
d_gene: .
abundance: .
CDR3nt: TGTGCCACCAGCAGGGAGGGGGCAGGGGAGACCCAGTACTTC
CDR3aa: CATSREGAGETQYF

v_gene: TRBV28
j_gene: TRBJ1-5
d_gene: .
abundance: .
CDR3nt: TGTGCCAGCAGTTCTCCAGGCGGCAATCAGCCCCAGCATTTT
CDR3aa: CASSSPGGNQPQHF

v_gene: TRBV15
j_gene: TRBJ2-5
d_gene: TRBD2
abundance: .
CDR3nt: TGTGCCACCAGCACCTATGGTGCTAGCGGGGTCCAAGAGACCCAGTACTTC
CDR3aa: CATSTYGASGVQETQYF

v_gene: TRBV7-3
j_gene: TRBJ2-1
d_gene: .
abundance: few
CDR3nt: TGTGCCAGCAGCCCGGGACAGCGGGACTTCAATGAGCAGTTCTTC
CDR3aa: CASSPGQRDFNEQFF